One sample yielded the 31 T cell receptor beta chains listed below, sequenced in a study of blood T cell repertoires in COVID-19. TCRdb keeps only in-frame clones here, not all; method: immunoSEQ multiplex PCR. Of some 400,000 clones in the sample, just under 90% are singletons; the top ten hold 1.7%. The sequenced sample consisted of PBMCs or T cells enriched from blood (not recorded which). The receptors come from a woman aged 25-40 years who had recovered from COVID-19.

The CDR3 DNA sequence: TGTGCCAGCAGCCGCCCGGCGGGAGGACTATCCACAGATACGCAGTATTTT. Translated, it gives CASSRPAGGLSTDTQYF. This sequence joins TRBV7-6 and TRBJ2-3; 8 bases match TRBD2. This CDR3 is built from 17 residues. Losses at the gene ends were 5 bases for V and 2 bases for J; bases not matched to a gene: 12. CDR1 is SGHVS and CDR2 is FNYEAQ in the germline V gene.

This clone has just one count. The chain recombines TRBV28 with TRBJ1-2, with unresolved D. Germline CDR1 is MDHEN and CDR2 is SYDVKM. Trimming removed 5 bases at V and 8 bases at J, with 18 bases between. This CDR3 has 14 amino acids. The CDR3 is CASSPTTQAGGYTF. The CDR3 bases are TGTGCCAGCAGTCCGACTACCCAAGCGGGCGGCTACACCTTC.

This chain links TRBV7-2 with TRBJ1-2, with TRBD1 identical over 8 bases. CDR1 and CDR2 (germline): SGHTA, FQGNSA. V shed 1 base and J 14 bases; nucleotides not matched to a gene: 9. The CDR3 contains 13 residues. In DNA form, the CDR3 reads TGTGCCAGCAGCTTAGTCCTCCAGGGGGCGAAGACCTTC. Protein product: CASSLVLQGAKTF. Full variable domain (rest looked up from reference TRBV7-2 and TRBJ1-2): GAGVSQSPSNKVTEKGKDVELRCDPISGHTALYWYRQSLGQGLEFLIYFQGNSAPDKSGLPSDRFSAERTGGSVSTLTIQRTQQEDSAVYLCASSLVLQGAKTFGSGTRLTVV.

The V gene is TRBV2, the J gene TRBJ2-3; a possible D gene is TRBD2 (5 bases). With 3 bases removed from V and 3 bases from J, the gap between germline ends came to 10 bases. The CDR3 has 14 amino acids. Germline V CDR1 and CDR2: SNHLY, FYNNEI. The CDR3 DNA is TGTGCCAGCAGTGAGGCACTAGGGACAGATACGCAGTATTTT. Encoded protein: CASSEALGTDTQYF.

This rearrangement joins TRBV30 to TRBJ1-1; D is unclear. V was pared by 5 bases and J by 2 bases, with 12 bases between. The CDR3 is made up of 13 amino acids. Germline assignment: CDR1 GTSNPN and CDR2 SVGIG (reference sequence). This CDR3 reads CAWAFTENTEAFF. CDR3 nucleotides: TGTGCCTGGGCTTTTACAGAAAACACTGAAGCTTTCTTT.

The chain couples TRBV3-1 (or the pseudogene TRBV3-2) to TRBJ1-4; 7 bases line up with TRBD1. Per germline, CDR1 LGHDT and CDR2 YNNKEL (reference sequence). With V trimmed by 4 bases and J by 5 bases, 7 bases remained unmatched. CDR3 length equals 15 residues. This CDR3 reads CASSRSRGINEKLFF. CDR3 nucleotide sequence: TGTGCCAGCAGCCGATCCAGGGGGATAAATGAAAAACTGTTTTTT.

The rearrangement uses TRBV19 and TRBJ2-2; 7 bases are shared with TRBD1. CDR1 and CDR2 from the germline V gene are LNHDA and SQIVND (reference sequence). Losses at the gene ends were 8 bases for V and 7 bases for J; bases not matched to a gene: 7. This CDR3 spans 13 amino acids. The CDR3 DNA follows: TGTGCCAGTGCAGGGGGTGTAGGCGGGGAGCTGTTTTTT. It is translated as CASAGGVGGELFF.

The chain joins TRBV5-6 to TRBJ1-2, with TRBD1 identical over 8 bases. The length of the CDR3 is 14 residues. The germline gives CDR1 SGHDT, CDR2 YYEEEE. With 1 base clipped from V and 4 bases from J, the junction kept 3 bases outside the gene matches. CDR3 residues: CASSLFTGGYGYTF. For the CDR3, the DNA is TGTGCCAGCAGCTTGTTTACAGGGGGCTATGGCTACACCTTC.

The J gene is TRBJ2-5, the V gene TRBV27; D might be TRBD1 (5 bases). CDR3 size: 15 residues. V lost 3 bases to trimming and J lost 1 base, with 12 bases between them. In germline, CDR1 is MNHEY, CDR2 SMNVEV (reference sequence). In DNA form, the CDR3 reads TGTGCCAGCAGTTTTTTAGCAGGGTCCCAAGAGACCCAGTACTTC. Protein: CASSFLAGSQETQYF.

Written as DNA, the CDR3 is TGTGCCAGCAGTAGTTGGGACAGGGCGATGAACACTGAAGCTTTCTTT. Amino acid sequence: CASSSWDRAMNTEAFF. The chain combines TRBV25-1 with TRBJ1-1; 9 bases match TRBD1. Germline CDR1 reads MGHDK; CDR2 reads SYGVNS. CDR3 length: 16 amino acids. With V trimmed by 5 bases and J by 0 bases, 7 bases remained unmatched.

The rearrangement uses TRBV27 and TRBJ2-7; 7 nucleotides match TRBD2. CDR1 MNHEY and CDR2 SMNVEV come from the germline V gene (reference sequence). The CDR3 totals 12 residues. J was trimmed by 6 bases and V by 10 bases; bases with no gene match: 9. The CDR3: CAMMGGSPEQYF. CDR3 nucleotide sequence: TGTGCCATGATGGGGGGGTCCCCCGAGCAGTACTTC.

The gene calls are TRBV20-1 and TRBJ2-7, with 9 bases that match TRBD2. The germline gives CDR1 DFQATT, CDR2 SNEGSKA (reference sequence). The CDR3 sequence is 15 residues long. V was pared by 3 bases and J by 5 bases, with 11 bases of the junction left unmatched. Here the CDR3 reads CSASSPSGTVDEQYF. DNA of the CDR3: TGCAGTGCTAGTTCCCCTAGCGGGACGGTCGACGAGCAGTACTTC.

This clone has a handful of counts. CDR3 sequence reads: CASSWGGALSQETQYF. The DNA for the CDR3 is TGTGCCAGCAGTTGGGGGGGGGCTCTCTCACAAGAGACCCAGTACTTC. The genes are TRBV6-2 or TRBV6-3 and TRBJ2-5, with a tentative D call TRBD2 (7 bases). The CDR3 has 16 amino acids. The germline V and J ends were trimmed by 4 bases and 2 bases, with 17 bases remaining between them. In germline, CDR1 is MNHEY, CDR2 SVGEGT.

CDR3 in DNA: TGTGCCAGCAGCGGAACTAGCGGGATATACAATGAGCAGTTCTTC. It codes for CASSGTSGIYNEQFF. V and J are TRBV9 and TRBJ2-1, with 10 bases lining up with TRBD2. The CDR3 has 15 residues. Germline lookup yields CDR1 SGDLS and CDR2 YYNGEE. V was pared by 3 bases and J by 4 bases, with 4 bases of the junction left unmatched.

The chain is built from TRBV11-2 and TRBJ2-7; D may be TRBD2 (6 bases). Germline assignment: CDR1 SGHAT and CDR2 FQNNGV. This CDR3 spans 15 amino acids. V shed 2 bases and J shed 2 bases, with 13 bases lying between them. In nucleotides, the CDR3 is TGTGCCAGCAGCTTATTTGGTGGGGGGACCTACGAGCAGTACTTC. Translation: CASSLFGGGTYEQYF.

CDR3 sequence: CASISRQGNTGELFF. In DNA, the CDR3 is TGTGCCAGCATCTCGCGGCAGGGCAACACCGGGGAGCTGTTTTTT. The chain links TRBV9 to TRBJ2-2; D is possibly TRBD1 (5 bases). V lost 6 bases and J 2 bases, leaving 14 bases between the germline ends. The CDR3 has 15 residues. Germline CDR1 and CDR2: SGDLS and YYNGEE.

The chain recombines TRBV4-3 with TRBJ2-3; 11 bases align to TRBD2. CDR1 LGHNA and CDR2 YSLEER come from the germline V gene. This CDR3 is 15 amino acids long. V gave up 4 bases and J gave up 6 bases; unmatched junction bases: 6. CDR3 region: CASSPIAGGKDTQYF. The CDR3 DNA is TGCGCCAGCAGCCCCATAGCGGGGGGGAAGGATACGCAGTATTTT.

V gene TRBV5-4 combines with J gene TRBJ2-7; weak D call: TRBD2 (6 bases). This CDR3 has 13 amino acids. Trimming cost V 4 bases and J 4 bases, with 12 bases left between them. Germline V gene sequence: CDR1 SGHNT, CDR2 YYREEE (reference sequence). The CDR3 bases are TGTGCCAGCAGCCCGAATGGAGGGTACGAGCAGTACTTC. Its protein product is CASSPNGGYEQYF.

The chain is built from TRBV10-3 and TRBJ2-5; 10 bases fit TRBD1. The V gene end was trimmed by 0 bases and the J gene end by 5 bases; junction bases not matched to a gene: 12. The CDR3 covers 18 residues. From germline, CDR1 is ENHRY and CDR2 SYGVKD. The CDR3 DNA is TGTGCCATCAGTGAGTCGCCAGGGACAGGGGCTGTTTTCGAGACCCAGTACTTC. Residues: CAISESPGTGAVFETQYF.

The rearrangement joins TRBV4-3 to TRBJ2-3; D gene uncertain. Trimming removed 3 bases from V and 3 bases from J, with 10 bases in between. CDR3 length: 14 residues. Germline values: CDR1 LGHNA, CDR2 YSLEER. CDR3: CASSQETITDTQYF. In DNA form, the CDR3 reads TGCGCCAGCAGCCAGGAGACGATAACAGATACGCAGTATTTT.

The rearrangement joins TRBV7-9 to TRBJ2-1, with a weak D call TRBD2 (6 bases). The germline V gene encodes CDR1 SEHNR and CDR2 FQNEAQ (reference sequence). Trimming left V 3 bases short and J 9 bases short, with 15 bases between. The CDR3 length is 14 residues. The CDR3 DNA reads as TGTGCCAGCAGCTTGGAGGGATGGGGCGGTGAGCAGTTCTTC. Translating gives CASSLEGWGGEQFF.

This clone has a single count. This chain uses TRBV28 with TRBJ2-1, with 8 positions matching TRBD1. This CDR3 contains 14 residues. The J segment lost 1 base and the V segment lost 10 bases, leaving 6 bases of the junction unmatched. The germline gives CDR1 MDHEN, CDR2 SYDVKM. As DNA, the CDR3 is TGTGCCACGGGACAGGTCTCATCCTACAATGAGCAGTTCTTC. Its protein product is CATGQVSSYNEQFF.

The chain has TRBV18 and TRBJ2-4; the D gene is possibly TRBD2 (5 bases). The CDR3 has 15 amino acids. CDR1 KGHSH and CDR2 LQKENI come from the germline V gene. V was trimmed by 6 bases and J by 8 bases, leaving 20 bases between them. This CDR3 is CASSEIGGPLDIQYF. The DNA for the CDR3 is TGTGCCAGCTCTGAGATCGGCGGGCCTCTTGACATTCAGTACTTC.

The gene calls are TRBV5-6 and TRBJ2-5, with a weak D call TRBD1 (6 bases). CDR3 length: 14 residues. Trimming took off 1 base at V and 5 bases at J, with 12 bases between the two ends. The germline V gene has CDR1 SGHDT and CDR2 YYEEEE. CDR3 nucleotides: TGTGCCAGCAGCTTGTTTGGGGGCTGGGAGACCCAGTACTTC. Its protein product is CASSLFGGWETQYF.

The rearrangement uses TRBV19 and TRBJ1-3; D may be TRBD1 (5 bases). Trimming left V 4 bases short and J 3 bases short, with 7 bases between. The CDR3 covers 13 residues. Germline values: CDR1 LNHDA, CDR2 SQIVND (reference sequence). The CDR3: CASSNDSGNTIYF. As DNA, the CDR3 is TGTGCCAGTAGTAACGACAGTGGAAACACCATATATTTT. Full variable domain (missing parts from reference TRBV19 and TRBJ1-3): DGGITQSPKYLFRKEGQNVTLSCEQNLNHDAMYWYRQDPGQGLRLIYYSQIVNDFQKGDIAEGYSVSREKKESFPLTVTSAQKNPTAFYLCASSNDSGNTIYFGEGSWLTVV.

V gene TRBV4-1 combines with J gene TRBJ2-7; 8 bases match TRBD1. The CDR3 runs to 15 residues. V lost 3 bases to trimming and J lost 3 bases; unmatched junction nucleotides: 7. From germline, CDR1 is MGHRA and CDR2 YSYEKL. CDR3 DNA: TGCGCCAGCAGCCACCCCCCGGGACAGGTCTACGAGCAGTACTTC. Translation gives CASSHPPGQVYEQYF.

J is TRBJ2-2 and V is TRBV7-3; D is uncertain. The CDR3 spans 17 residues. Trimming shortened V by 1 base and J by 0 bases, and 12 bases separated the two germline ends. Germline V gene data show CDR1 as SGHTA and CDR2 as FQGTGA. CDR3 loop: CASSLKFSAPNTGELFF. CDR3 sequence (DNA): TGTGCCAGCAGCTTAAAGTTTTCCGCGCCGAACACCGGGGAGCTGTTTTTT.

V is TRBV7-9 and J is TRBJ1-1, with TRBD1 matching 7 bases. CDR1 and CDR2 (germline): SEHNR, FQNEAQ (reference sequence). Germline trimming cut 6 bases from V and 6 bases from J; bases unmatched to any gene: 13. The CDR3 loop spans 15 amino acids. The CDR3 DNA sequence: TGTGCCAGCAGAGCTCGACAGGGCTCTTATTCTGAAGCTTTCTTT. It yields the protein CASRARQGSYSEAFF. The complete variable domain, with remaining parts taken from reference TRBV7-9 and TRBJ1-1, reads DTGVSQNPRHKITKRGQNVTFRCDPISEHNRLYWYRQTLGQGPEFLTYFQNEAQLEKSRLLSDRFSAERPKGSFSTLEIQRTEQGDSAMYLCASRARQGSYSEAFFGQGTRLTVV.

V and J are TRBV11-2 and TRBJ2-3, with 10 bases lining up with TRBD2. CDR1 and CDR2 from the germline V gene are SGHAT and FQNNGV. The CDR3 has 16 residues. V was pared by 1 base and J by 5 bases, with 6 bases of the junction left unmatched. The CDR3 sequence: CASSLVPGLALDTQYF. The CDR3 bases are TGTGCCAGCAGCTTAGTACCGGGACTAGCGTTAGATACGCAGTATTTT.

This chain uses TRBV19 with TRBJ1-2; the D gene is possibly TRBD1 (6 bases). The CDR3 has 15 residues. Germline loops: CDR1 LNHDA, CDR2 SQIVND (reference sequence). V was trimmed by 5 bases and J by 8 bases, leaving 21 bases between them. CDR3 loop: CASSPGRGGWIGYTF. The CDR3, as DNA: TGTGCCAGTAGTCCCGGGAGGGGGGGATGGATCGGCTACACCTTC. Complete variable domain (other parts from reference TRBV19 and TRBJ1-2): DGGITQSPKYLFRKEGQNVTLSCEQNLNHDAMYWYRQDPGQGLRLIYYSQIVNDFQKGDIAEGYSVSREKKESFPLTVTSAQKNPTAFYLCASSPGRGGWIGYTFGSGTRLTVV.

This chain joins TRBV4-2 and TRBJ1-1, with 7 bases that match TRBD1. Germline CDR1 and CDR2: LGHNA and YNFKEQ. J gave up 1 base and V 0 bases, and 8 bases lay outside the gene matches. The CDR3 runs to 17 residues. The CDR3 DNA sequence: TGTGCCAGCAGCCAAGAGGCAGGGGGTTGGGGGAACACTGAAGCTTTCTTT. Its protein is CASSQEAGGWGNTEAFF.